A selection of T cell receptor beta chains follows, all from one sample in a study of T-cell reconstitution after alpha-beta-depleted transplantation in children. TCRdb reanalysed the PCR reads using MiXCR and keeps one entry per CDR3 protein. The table lists fewer than 350,000 distinct CDR3 sequences, roughly 7.8% of them singletons. The source material was peripheral blood, sampled 360 days after TCRalphabeta/CD19-depleted stem cell transplant. These TCRs come from a female patient aged 2-15 years who had a stem cell transplant for Fanconi anemia, so the T cells may come from the graft donor. The CDR3 runs from the conserved cysteine through the conserved F or W. A D gene is named only where the DNA matches it firmly. Clone size is stated in some rows and not others, as once, few, many or a class when expanded.

D gene	V gene	CDR3 length	clone size	J gene	CDR3 DNA	CDR3 protein
-	TRBV7-2	13	few	TRBJ2-7	TGTGCCAGCGCCTGGGCAAGGTCCTACGAGCAGTACTTC	CASAWARSYEQYF
TRBD2	TRBV6-2/TRBV6-3	14	-	TRBJ2-7	TGTGCCAGCATCCCTAGCGGGAGGGTCTACGAGCAGTACTTC	CASIPSGRVYEQYF
TRBD1	TRBV5-1	18	many	TRBJ1-6	TGCGCCAGCAGCTTGGGCAGCAGGGGGCCGGCATATAATTCACCCCTCCACTTT	CASSLGSRGPAYNSPLHF
-	TRBV11-2	14	many	TRBJ2-3	TGTGCCAGCAGCTTCCCGGGCTACACAGATACGCAGTATTTT	CASSFPGYTDTQYF
TRBD1	TRBV6-2/TRBV6-3	13	-	TRBJ2-1	TGTGCCAGCAGTACAGGGGCTTCCCATGAGCAGTTCTTC	CASSTGASHEQFF
TRBD2	TRBV20-1	16	many	TRBJ2-3	TGCAGTGCTAGAGATGACAGCGGGAGGACCACAGATACGCAGTATTTT	CSARDDSGRTTDTQYF
-	TRBV3-1	14	many	TRBJ2-5	TGTGCCAGCAGCCAAATTGGGGCCCGGGAGACCCAGTACTTC	CASSQIGARETQYF
TRBD2	TRBV5-1	17	few	TRBJ2-7	TGCGCCAGCAGCCAGGGACTAGCCCCCCTGTCCTCCTACGAGCAGTACTTC	CASSQGLAPLSSYEQYF
TRBD2	TRBV9	16	many	TRBJ2-5	TGTGCCAGCAGCCCCTATGGACTAGCGAACCAAGAGACCCAGTACTTC	CASSPYGLANQETQYF
-	TRBV27	17	many	TRBJ1-1	TGTGCCAGCAGTTTATCGGCTGGGTATATATTGGCGGATGAAGCTTTCTTT	CASSLSAGYILADEAFF
-	TRBV5-4	18	-	TRBJ2-3	TGTGCCAGCAGCTTCGAGGGCGCACGATCAACTAGCACAGATACGCAGTATTTT	CASSFEGARSTSTDTQYF
-	TRBV12-3/TRBV12-4	13	many	TRBJ2-1	TGTGCCAGCAGGCCCCCATCCTACAATGAGCAGTTCTTC	CASRPPSYNEQFF
TRBD1	TRBV25-1	15	many	TRBJ1-6	TGTGCCAGCAGTGAATGGGGACAGTCCAATTCACCCCTCCACTTT	CASSEWGQSNSPLHF
TRBD2	TRBV20-1	13	many	TRBJ2-7	TGCAGTGCACTAGACCTAGCGGTTAAGGAGCAGTACTTC	CSALDLAVKEQYF
-	TRBV6-2/TRBV6-3	10	many	TRBJ2-1	TGTGCCAGCGGGTCTAATGAGCAGTTCTTC	CASGSNEQFF
-	TRBV6-5	14	many	TRBJ1-1	TGTGCCAGCAGTTACGGGGCTGCCATGACTGAAGCTTTCTTT	CASSYGAAMTEAFF
-	TRBV12-3/TRBV12-4	15	many	TRBJ1-1	TGTGCCAGCAGTTCTTCCGGGACATTGAACACTGAAGCTTTCTTT	CASSSSGTLNTEAFF
-	TRBV18	14	many	TRBJ2-3	TGTGCCAGCTCACCACCAGAAGGGTTGAGTATGCAGTATTTT	CASSPPEGLSMQYF
-	TRBV20-1	14	-	TRBJ1-1	TGCAGTGCCCGGCGTCGGGGGCTGAACACTGAAGCTTTCTTT	CSARRRGLNTEAFF
TRBD1	TRBV29-1	11	many	TRBJ2-5	TGCAGCGTTAGGGGGCGAGAGACCCAGTACTTC	CSVRGRETQYF
TRBD1	TRBV20-1	13	many	TRBJ2-7	TGCAGTGCAACGACAGGGGGCTCCTACGAGCAGTACTTC	CSATTGGSYEQYF
-	TRBV18	16	few	TRBJ2-6	TGTGCCAGCTCACCACTCAGGGGCGGTGGGGCCAACGTCCTGACTTTC	CASSPLRGGGANVLTF
-	TRBV5-1	15	many	TRBJ2-1	TGCGCCAGCAGCTTGGGACAGACGGCCCAGCATGAGCAGTTCTTC	CASSLGQTAQHEQFF
-	TRBV4-2	15	many	TRBJ2-1	TGTGCCAGCAGCCGACTCACTCTCACCTACAATGAGCAGTTCTTC	CASSRLTLTYNEQFF
-	TRBV11-2	16	many	TRBJ2-1	TGTGCCAGCAGCGACGACTGGCTGGAGGACAGAAATGAGCAGTTCTTC	CASSDDWLEDRNEQFF
-	TRBV9	14	few	TRBJ1-5	TGTGCCAGCAGCGTAGGGCAGGGGAATCAGCCCCAGCATTTT	CASSVGQGNQPQHF
-	TRBV18	14	many	TRBJ2-2	TGTGCCAGCTCACCGCAGAGGAACACCGGGGAGCTGTTTTTT	CASSPQRNTGELFF
TRBD1	TRBV5-1	14	many	TRBJ1-4	TGCGCCAGCTCAGTTGGACAGGGGAATGAAAAACTGTTTTTT	CASSVGQGNEKLFF
TRBD2	TRBV7-3	21	few	TRBJ2-1	TGTGCCAGCAGCTTAATATCGGGGGGACTAGCGGGAGGGCCTAAGTTCAATGAGCAGTTCTTC	CASSLISGGLAGGPKFNEQFF
-	TRBV29-1	12	many	TRBJ2-5	TGCAGCGCCCGGCCGGACCAAGAGACCCAGTACTTC	CSARPDQETQYF
TRBD1	TRBV12-3/TRBV12-4	16	many	TRBJ1-1	TGTGCCAGCAGCTTACAGGGGAGTCCTTTGAACACTGAAGCTTTCTTT	CASSLQGSPLNTEAFF
-	TRBV7-2	16	few	TRBJ1-1	TGTGCCAGCAGCTTACCAGGGTGGGCCACGGACACTGAAGCTTTCTTT	CASSLPGWATDTEAFF
-	TRBV19	12	-	TRBJ2-5	TGTGCCAGTGGGGCCAGGGAAGAGACCCAGTACTTC	CASGAREETQYF
TRBD2	TRBV7-7	15	many	TRBJ2-1	TGTGCTAGCAGCCTCCGACTAGCTCCCTCCAATGAGCAGTTCTTC	CASSLRLAPSNEQFF
-	TRBV7-9	13	few	TRBJ2-5	TGTGCCAGCAGCTTAGACGTTTTGGAGACCCAGTACTTC	CASSLDVLETQYF
-	TRBV7-9	13	-	TRBJ1-4	TGTGCCAGCAGCTTACAGGCTAATGAAAAACTGTTTTTT	CASSLQANEKLFF
TRBD2	TRBV3-1	15	few	TRBJ2-1	TGTGCCAGCAGCCCTAAAGCGGGGGGGCCGGGTGAGCAGTTCTTC	CASSPKAGGPGEQFF
-	TRBV7-2	14	-	TRBJ2-2	TGTGCCAGCAGCGGGGGCTTCCACACCGGGGAGCTGTTTTTT	CASSGGFHTGELFF
TRBD2	TRBV14	16	-	TRBJ2-7	TGTGCCAGCAGGCAAACAGGACTAGCGTTCTACTACGAGCAGTACTTC	CASRQTGLAFYYEQYF
-	TRBV11-1	15	-	TRBJ1-2	TGTGCCAGCAGCTTTGGAGGGGCCCAGAACTATGGCTACACCTTC	CASSFGGAQNYGYTF
TRBD2	TRBV5-1	17	once	TRBJ2-1	TGCGCCAGCAGCTTGGTAACCGGGGGGTACTCCTACAATGAGCAGTTCTTC	CASSLVTGGYSYNEQFF
TRBD2	TRBV5-6	19	few	TRBJ2-1	TGTGCCAGCAGCCGTCCCGGGACTAGCGGCTTTAGCTCCTACAATGAGCAGTTCTTC	CASSRPGTSGFSSYNEQFF
-	TRBV12-3/TRBV12-4	17	many	TRBJ2-2	TGTGCCAGCAGGTCCGGCGCGGGACAGCCGAACACCGGGGAGCTGTTTTTT	CASRSGAGQPNTGELFF
TRBD1	TRBV12-3/TRBV12-4	15	many	TRBJ2-7	TGTGCCAGCAGTTTATCGGGACAGAGACCCTACGAGCAGTACTTC	CASSLSGQRPYEQYF
TRBD2	TRBV5-1	15	-	TRBJ2-7	TGCGCCAGCAGCACAGGGACTAGCGGGCTCTACGAGCAGTACTTC	CASSTGTSGLYEQYF
-	TRBV20-1	13	many	TRBJ1-2	TGCAGTGCCCCCGGTCGCTCGAGCTATGGCTACACCTTC	CSAPGRSSYGYTF
-	TRBV6-5	14	-	TRBJ2-7	TGTGCCAGCAGTTACTCGGGGAGACGCTACGAGCAGTACTTC	CASSYSGRRYEQYF
-	TRBV18	15	once	TRBJ1-5	TGTGCCAGCTCACCAGCGGGCATTAGCAATCAGCCCCAGCATTTT	CASSPAGISNQPQHF
-	TRBV14	13	many	TRBJ2-1	TGTGCCAGCAGCCAAGTGAGAGGGCACCAGCAGTTCTTC	CASSQVRGHQQFF
TRBD2	TRBV6-4	23	many	TRBJ2-1	TGTGCCAGCAGGGCTGGGGTGACTGGTGAGGCCGGGGTAGCGGGGTCATTCTACAATGAGCAGTTCTTC	CASRAGVTGEAGVAGSFYNEQFF
-	TRBV7-9	13	few	TRBJ1-6	TGTGCCAGCAGCTTAGTCGGGGTACCTACCCTCCACTTT	CASSLVGVPTLHF
TRBD2	TRBV18	15	-	TRBJ2-7	TGTGCCAGCTCACCGCAGAGCGGGGCGTCCTACGAGCAGTACTTC	CASSPQSGASYEQYF
-	TRBV20-1	12	many	TRBJ2-5	TGCAGTGCTAGCGACCCACAAGAGACCCAGTACTTC	CSASDPQETQYF
-	TRBV28	15	many	TRBJ1-1	TGTGCCAGCAGTTCCCATACGACGGAGAACACTGAAGCTTTCTTT	CASSSHTTENTEAFF
-	TRBV3-1	13	-	TRBJ2-3	TGTGCCAGCAGCTTCCTATCGGACTCCGACGCGTATTTT	CASSFLSDSDAYF